One sample yielded the 23 T cell receptor beta chains listed below, sequenced in a study of PD-1 blockade in mismatch repair-deficient tumors. This table comes from immunoSEQ multiplex PCR, and its TCRdb copy is limited to in-frame clones, with some not included. There are about 120,000 clones in the sample; over 60% occur only once, and 4% to 6% lies in the top ten. This material consisted of peripheral blood, taken about 60 weeks after starting pembrolizumab. All receptors come from an adult with mismatch repair-deficient cancer.

The rearrangement uses TRBV4-3 and TRBJ1-1, with D perhaps matching TRBD1 (5 bases). This CDR3 is built from 15 residues. Germline assignment: CDR1 LGHNA and CDR2 YSLEER. Trimming pared 0 bases from V and 1 base from J, leaving 9 bases between. CDR3 amino acids: CASSQDTGTNTEAFF. As DNA, the CDR3 is TGCGCCAGCAGCCAAGATACGGGGACGAACACTGAAGCTTTCTTT.

The rearrangement uses TRBV2 and TRBJ1-5; no firm D call. V was trimmed by 8 bases and J by 0 bases, leaving 8 bases between them. Germline CDR1 is SNHLY and CDR2 is FYNNEI. The CDR3 is 13 residues long. The CDR3 coding sequence is TGTGCCAGCGAGAAAGATAGCAATCAGCCCCAGCATTTT. Translating it yields CASEKDSNQPQHF.

The rearrangement uses TRBV4-1 and TRBJ2-5, with D possibly matching TRBD1 (6 bases). Germline loops: CDR1 MGHRA, CDR2 YSYEKL. V was clipped by 5 bases and J by 2 bases, with 12 bases between them. The CDR3 has 14 amino acids. The CDR3 sequence: CASSRDTRQETQYF. In DNA, the CDR3 is TGCGCCAGCAGCAGGGACACCAGACAAGAGACCCAGTACTTC.

This chain uses TRBV7-9 with TRBJ2-1; TRBD2 matches at 7 bases. The CDR3 extends over 16 amino acids. The junction had 6 bases not matched to a gene; V was cut back by 4 bases and J by 0 bases. Germline values: CDR1 SEHNR, CDR2 FQNEAQ (reference sequence). CDR3 in amino acids: CASSSRIAGSYNEQFF. CDR3 sequence (DNA): TGTGCCAGCAGCTCCCGTATAGCGGGCTCCTACAATGAGCAGTTCTTC.

CDR3 nucleotide sequence: TGTGCCAGCAGCTTAGCGCCTACTAGTCACAATGAGCAGTTCTTC. It yields the protein CASSLAPTSHNEQFF. This rearrangement joins TRBV7-9 to TRBJ2-1; D might be TRBD2 (5 bases). This CDR3 has 15 residues. CDR1 and CDR2 (germline): SEHNR, FQNEAQ (reference sequence). Trimming removed 0 bases from V and 5 bases from J, with 11 bases in between.

The chain links TRBV18 to TRBJ2-7, with D unresolved. The V end lost 2 bases, the J end lost 3 bases, and 14 bases lay between the germline ends. This CDR3 spans 15 amino acids. Germline CDR1 and CDR2: KGHSH and LQKENI. The CDR3 region is CASSPVSRASYEQYF. CDR3 coding DNA: TGTGCCAGCTCACCAGTTAGTAGAGCCAGCTACGAGCAGTACTTC.

A few counts support this clone. The germline gene is not matched at one end of the junction; a read error may be the cause. This chain joins TRBV29-1 and TRBJ1-1; maybe TRBD1 (5 bases). CDR3 length: 11 amino acids. The germline V gene has CDR1 SQVTM and CDR2 ANQGSEA. CDR3 sequence: CVVGTGVGAFF. CDR3 bases: TGTGTCGTGGGGACGGGGGTTGGTGCTTTCTTT.

This clone was found a few times. The rearrangement links TRBV11-1 to TRBJ2-7, with D possibly TRBD2 on 6 matching bases. Germline-derived CDR1 and CDR2 are SGHAT and FQDESV (reference sequence). This CDR3 is 13 amino acids long. V was pared by 6 bases and J by 3 bases, with 12 bases between. CDR3 protein: CASRRDGDYEQYF. Here the CDR3 DNA reads TGTGCCAGCAGGCGGGACGGAGACTACGAGCAGTACTTC.

The genes are TRBV6-5 and TRBJ2-7, with 10 bases fitting TRBD1. Trimming cost V 7 bases and J 7 bases; bases outside gene matches: 13. Germline V lookup: CDR1 MNHEY, CDR2 SVGAGI. The CDR3 covers 15 residues. For the CDR3, the DNA is TGTGCCAGCAAGGCGCCGGGACAGGGGATGTGGGAGCAGTACTTC. Protein product: CASKAPGQGMWEQYF.

This chain connects TRBV5-1 to TRBJ1-1; no definite D call. Germline V gives CDR1 SGHRS, CDR2 YFSETQ. V shed 4 bases and J shed 3 bases, with 16 bases lying between them. The CDR3 sequence is 15 residues long. CDR3 amino acids: CASSRTRPGDTEAFF. The CDR3 nucleotides read TGCGCCAGCAGCCGAACTCGGCCTGGGGACACTGAAGCTTTCTTT. The full variable domain, its missing parts supplied by reference TRBV5-1 and TRBJ1-1, is KAGVTQTPRYLIKTRGQQVTLSCSPISGHRSVSWYQQTPGQGLQFLFEYFSETQRNKGNFPGRFSGRQFSNSRSEMNVSTLELGDSALYLCASSRTRPGDTEAFFGQGTRLTVV.

The chain couples TRBV29-1 to TRBJ1-1; 8 bases map to TRBD1. Germline V lookup: CDR1 SQVTM, CDR2 ANQGSEA. CDR3 length: 13 amino acids. J lost 5 bases, V lost 3 bases, and 5 bases had no gene match. CDR3 residues: CSVEAGGWTEAFF. CDR3 nucleotides: TGCAGCGTTGAGGCAGGGGGCTGGACTGAAGCTTTCTTT.

A few counts support this clone. Written as DNA, the CDR3 is TGTGCCAGCAGCACACAGGAGAACACTGAAGCTTTCTTT. This translates into CASSTQENTEAFF. The chain uses TRBV11-2 and TRBJ1-1; maybe TRBD1 (5 bases). V lost 5 bases and J 1 base, leaving 8 bases between the germline ends. The CDR3 has 13 amino acids. CDR1 SGHAT and CDR2 FQNNGV come from the germline V gene.

The V gene is TRBV19, the J gene TRBJ1-4, with D hard to call. V lost 2 bases and J lost 0, with 13 bases in between. The CDR3 has 17 residues. From germline, CDR1 is LNHDA and CDR2 SQIVND (reference sequence). The CDR3 sequence is CASSIPRREATNEKLFF. DNA for the CDR3: TGTGCCAGTAGTATACCCCGACGGGAAGCAACTAATGAAAAACTGTTTTTT.

The chain uses TRBV5-4 and TRBJ2-5; TRBD2 is a possible D gene (6 bases). The V end lost 6 bases, the J end lost 4 bases, and 16 bases lay between the germline ends. Germline V lookup: CDR1 SGHNT, CDR2 YYREEE (reference sequence). CDR3 length equals 14 residues. CDR3 protein: CASKMAGLVETQYF. In DNA, the CDR3 is TGTGCCAGCAAGATGGCGGGACTGGTAGAGACCCAGTACTTC.

The V gene is TRBV12-5, the J gene TRBJ1-4; 7 bases agree with TRBD1. Germline CDR1 and CDR2: LGHNT and FRNRAP. The CDR3 has 13 residues. V lost 5 bases to trimming and J lost 7 bases; unmatched junction nucleotides: 4. The CDR3 nucleotides read TGTGCTAGTGGTGTCAGGGGGGTTGAAAAACTGTTTTTT. Translating it yields CASGVRGVEKLFF.

The gene calls are TRBV2 and TRBJ1-1; TRBD1 might be the D (6 bases). The CDR3 runs to 21 residues. Trimming cost V 2 bases and J 1 base, with 29 bases left between them. The germline V gene encodes CDR1 SNHLY and CDR2 FYNNEI. The CDR3 loop reads CASSEKRGGRDNNLGNTEAFF. CDR3 in DNA: TGTGCCAGCAGTGAAAAGAGGGGCGGCCGGGACAACAACTTGGGGAACACTGAAGCTTTCTTT.

The chain is built from TRBV30 and TRBJ1-2, with D tentatively TRBD1 (6 bases). Germline V CDR1 and CDR2: GTSNPN, SVGIG (reference sequence). The CDR3 is 13 amino acids. V shed 3 bases and J shed 7 bases, with 15 bases lying between them. For the CDR3, the DNA is TGTGCCTGGAGCGAAGGGGGATTAGGTGGCTACACCTTC. This codes for CAWSEGGLGGYTF.

The chain has TRBV5-1 and TRBJ2-1, with 11 positions matching TRBD2. Germline CDR1 SGHRS, CDR2 YFSETQ. V shed 6 bases and J 6 bases; nucleotides not matched to a gene: 8. The CDR3 is made up of 15 amino acids. For the CDR3, the DNA is TGCGCCAGCACTGGACTAGCGGGTACCCTCAATGAGCAGTTCTTC. This translates into CASTGLAGTLNEQFF.

The J gene is TRBJ1-5, the V gene TRBV6-5, with D maybe TRBD1 (6 bases). Trimming shortened V by 2 bases and J by 3 bases, and 8 bases separated the two germline ends. The CDR3 extends over 14 amino acids. Germline V CDR1 and CDR2: MNHEY, SVGAGI. This CDR3 is CASSYRGDNQPQHF. For the CDR3, the DNA is TGTGCCAGCAGTTACAGGGGGGACAATCAGCCCCAGCATTTT.

The V and J genes are TRBV10-3 and TRBJ1-4; D call uncertain. Trimming removed 10 bases from V and 4 bases from J, with 10 bases in between. The CDR3 loop spans 12 amino acids. Looked up from germline, CDR1 is ENHRY and CDR2 is SYGVKD. The CDR3 loop reads CATSLGNEKLFF. The CDR3 nucleotides read TGTGCCACGTCGTTAGGTAATGAAAAACTGTTTTTT.

The chain recombines TRBV7-3 with TRBJ1-2; 11 positions agree with TRBD1. This CDR3 spans 15 amino acids. Germline V gene lookup returns CDR1 SGHTA and CDR2 FQGTGA. The ends lost 2 bases at V and 7 bases at J; junction bases unmatched: 6. The CDR3 coding sequence is TGTGCCAGCAGCTTAGGCCGGACAGGGGGCTTTGGCTACACCTTC. Protein product: CASSLGRTGGFGYTF.

The chain is built from TRBV19 and TRBJ2-7; D perhaps matches TRBD1 (6 bases). Germline-derived CDR1 and CDR2 are LNHDA and SQIVND (reference sequence). This CDR3 region has 13 residues. Between the trimmed V and J ends, which lost 6 bases and 3 bases, there was a span of 12 bases. CDR3 region: CASRKTGFYEQYF. CDR3 DNA sequence: TGTGCCAGTAGAAAAACAGGGTTCTACGAGCAGTACTTC.

This chain joins TRBV7-3 and TRBJ2-2, with 9 bases identical to TRBD1. J lost 6 bases, V lost 4 bases, and 9 bases had no gene match. The CDR3 has 16 amino acids. CDR1 and CDR2 from the germline V gene are SGHTA and FQGTGA. CDR3: CASSSTGTGISGELFF. As DNA, the CDR3 is TGTGCCAGCAGCTCAACCGGGACAGGGATCTCCGGGGAGCTGTTTTTT.